This T cell receptor beta chain appears in the sequencing data of a study of T cells after posttransplantation cyclophosphamide. Whole-study findings and limits: Later post-transplant blood repertoires were often dominated by donor CD8+ memory clones. Tissue-infiltrating T cells from skin or gut overlapped little with blood T cells. Recipient CMV seropositivity and CMV reactivation strongly tracked TRB clonality.

In the case of this clone: Its target is unknown.

The data were produced by immunoSEQ multiplex PCR, yet TCRdb's version contains in-frame clones alone and is incomplete. This table holds about 47,000 clones, under 95% found once. V was cut by 3 bases and J by 0 bases, with 9 bases left in between. Germline CDR1 and CDR2: LNHDA and SQIVND (reference sequence). There are 15 residues in the CDR3. V and J are TRBV19 and TRBJ2-1; D might be TRBD2 (5 bases). Material: PBMCs. The receptor's source is a woman aged 25 to 39 in good health and a related stem cell transplant donor. For the CDR3, the DNA is TGTGCCAGTAGTATTTCGGGGAGCTCCTACAATGAGCAGTTCTTC. This codes for CASSISGSSYNEQFF.